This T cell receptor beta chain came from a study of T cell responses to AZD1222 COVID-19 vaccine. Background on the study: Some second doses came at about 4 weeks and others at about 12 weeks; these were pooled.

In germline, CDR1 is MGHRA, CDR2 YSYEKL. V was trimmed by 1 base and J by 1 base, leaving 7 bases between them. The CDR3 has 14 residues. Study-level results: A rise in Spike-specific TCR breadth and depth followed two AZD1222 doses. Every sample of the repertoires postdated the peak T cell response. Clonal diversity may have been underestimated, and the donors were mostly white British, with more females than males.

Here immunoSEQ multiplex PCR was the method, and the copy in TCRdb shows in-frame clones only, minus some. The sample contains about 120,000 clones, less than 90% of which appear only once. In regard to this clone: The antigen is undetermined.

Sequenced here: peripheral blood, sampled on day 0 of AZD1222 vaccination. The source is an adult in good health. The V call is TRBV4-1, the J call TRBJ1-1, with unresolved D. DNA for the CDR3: TGCGCCAGCAGCCAAGTGACGAAGAACACTGAAGCTTTCTTT. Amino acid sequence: CASSQVTKNTEAFF.